This paragraph covers one T cell receptor (beta chain) sequence. The data originate from a study of blood T cell repertoires in COVID-19. The trim removed 4 bases at V and 5 bases at J, leaving 2 bases unmatched. Looked up from germline, CDR1 is LNHDA and CDR2 is SQIVND (reference sequence). This CDR3 comprises 12 residues. Measured with immunoSEQ multiplex PCR; TCRdb has only the in-frame clones, and not every one. The table has about 120,000 clones, more than 75% seen once; the top ten hold about 8%. The clonotype was recovered from a man over 45 with acute or convalescent COVID-19. The specimen was peripheral blood. The gene calls are TRBV19 and TRBJ2-7; TRBD1 aligns across 7 bases. CDR3 DNA sequence: TGTGCCAGTAGTAGGGGGACAGACGAGCAGTACTTC. Translating it yields CASSRGTDEQYF.